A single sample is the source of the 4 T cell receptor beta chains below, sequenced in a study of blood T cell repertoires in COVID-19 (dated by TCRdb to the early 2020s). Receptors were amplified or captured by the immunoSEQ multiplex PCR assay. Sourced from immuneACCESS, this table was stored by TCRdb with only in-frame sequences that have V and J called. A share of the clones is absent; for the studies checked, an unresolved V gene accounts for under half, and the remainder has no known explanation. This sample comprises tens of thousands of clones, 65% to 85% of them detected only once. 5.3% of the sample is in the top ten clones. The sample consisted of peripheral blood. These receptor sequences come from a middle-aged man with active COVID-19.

The CDR3: CASSLTFGGPSSYNEQFF. The CDR3 nucleotides are TGTGCCAGCAGCTTAACGTTCGGAGGCCCGAGCTCCTACAATGAGCAGTTCTTC. The genes are TRBV7-3 and TRBJ2-1; D may be TRBD2 (5 bases). Germline V gene sequence: CDR1 SGHTA, CDR2 FQGTGA. This CDR3 region has 18 residues. V was trimmed by 0 bases and J by 0 bases, leaving 15 bases between them.

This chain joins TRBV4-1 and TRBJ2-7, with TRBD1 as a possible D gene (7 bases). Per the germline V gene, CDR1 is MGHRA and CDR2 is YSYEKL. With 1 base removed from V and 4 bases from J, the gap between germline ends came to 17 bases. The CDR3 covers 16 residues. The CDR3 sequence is CASSQGLETGRYEQYF. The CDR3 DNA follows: TGCGCCAGCAGCCAAGGGCTGGAGACAGGGAGGTACGAGCAGTACTTC.

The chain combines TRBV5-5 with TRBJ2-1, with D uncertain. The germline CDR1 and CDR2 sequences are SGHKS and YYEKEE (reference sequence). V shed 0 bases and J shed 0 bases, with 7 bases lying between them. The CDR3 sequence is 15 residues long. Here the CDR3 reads CASSLGLDSYNEQFF. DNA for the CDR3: TGTGCCAGCAGCTTGGGACTGGACTCCTACAATGAGCAGTTCTTC.

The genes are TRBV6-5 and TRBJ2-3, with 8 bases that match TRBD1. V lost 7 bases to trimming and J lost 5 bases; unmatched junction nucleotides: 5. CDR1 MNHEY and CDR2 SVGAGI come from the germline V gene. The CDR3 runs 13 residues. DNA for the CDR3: TGTGCCAGCACAGGGGGCCCGAAAGATACGCAGTATTTT. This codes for CASTGGPKDTQYF.